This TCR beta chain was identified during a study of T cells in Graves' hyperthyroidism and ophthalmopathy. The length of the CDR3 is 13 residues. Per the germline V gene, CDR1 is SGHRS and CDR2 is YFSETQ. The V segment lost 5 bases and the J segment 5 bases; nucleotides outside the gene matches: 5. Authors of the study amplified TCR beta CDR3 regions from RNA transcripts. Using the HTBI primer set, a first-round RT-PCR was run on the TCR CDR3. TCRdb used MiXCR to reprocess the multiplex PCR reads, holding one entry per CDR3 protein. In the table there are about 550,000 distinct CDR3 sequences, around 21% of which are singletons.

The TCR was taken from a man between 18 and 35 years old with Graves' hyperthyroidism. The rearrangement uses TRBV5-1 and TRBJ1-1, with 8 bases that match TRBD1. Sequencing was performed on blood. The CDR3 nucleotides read TGCGCCAGCAGTCAGACAGGGGTAACTGAAGCTTTCTTT. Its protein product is CASSQTGVTEAFF.